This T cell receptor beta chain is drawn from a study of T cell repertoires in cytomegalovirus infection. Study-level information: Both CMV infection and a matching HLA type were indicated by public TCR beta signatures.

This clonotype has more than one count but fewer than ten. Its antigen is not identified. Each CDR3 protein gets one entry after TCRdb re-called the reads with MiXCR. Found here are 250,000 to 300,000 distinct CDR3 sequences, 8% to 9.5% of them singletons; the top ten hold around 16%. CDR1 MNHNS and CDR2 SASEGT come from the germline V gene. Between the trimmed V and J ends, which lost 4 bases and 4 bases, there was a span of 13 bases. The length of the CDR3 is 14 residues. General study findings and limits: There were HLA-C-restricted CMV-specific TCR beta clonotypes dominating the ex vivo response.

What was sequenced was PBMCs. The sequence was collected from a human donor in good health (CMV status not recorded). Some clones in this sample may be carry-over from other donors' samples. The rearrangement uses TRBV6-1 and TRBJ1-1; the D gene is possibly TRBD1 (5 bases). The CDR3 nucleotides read TGTGCCAGCAGTGCGGGGGTTAGAAGCACTGAAGCTTTCTTT. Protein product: CASSAGVRSTEAFF.